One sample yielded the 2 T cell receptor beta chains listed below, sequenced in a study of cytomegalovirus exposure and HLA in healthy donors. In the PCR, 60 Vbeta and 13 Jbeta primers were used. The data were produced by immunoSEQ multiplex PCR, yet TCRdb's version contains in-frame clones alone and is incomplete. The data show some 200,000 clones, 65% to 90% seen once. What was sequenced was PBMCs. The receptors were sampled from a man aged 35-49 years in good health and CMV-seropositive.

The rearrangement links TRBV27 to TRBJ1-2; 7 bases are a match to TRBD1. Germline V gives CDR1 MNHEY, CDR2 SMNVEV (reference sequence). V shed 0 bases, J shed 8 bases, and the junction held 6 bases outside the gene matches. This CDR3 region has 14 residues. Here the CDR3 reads CASSLSPTGTGYTF. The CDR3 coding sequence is TGTGCCAGCAGTTTATCACCGACAGGGACGGGCTACACCTTC.

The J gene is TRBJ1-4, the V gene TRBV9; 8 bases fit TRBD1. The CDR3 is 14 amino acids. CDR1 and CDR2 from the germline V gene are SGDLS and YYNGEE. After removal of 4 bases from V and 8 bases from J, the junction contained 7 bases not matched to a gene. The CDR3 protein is CASSTDREGEKLFF. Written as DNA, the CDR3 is TGTGCCAGCAGCACGGACAGGGAGGGGGAAAAACTGTTTTTT. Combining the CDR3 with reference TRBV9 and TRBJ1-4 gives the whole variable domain DSGVTQTPKHLITATGQRVTLRCSPRSGDLSVYWYQQSLDQGLQFLIQYYNGEERAKGNILERFSAQQFPDLHSELNLSSLELGDSALYFCASSTDREGEKLFFGSGTQLSVL.